Each of the 4 T cell receptor beta chains below was sequenced from the same sample in a study of CD4+ T cells in melanoma. This table comes from immunoSEQ multiplex PCR, and its TCRdb copy is limited to in-frame clones, with some not included. This sample carries around 110,000 clones, around 92% of them seen once, and the ten largest clones take around 3.3%. Sequenced sample: peripheral blood. These receptors were taken from a human donor with melanoma.

The chain joins TRBV7-2 to TRBJ2-7, with 9 bases matching TRBD2. V shed 3 bases, J shed 4 bases, and the junction held 10 bases outside the gene matches. Germline CDR1 SGHTA, CDR2 FQGNSA. This CDR3 contains 16 residues. The CDR3 region is CASSLGLAGLTYEQYF. CDR3 sequence (DNA): TGTGCCAGCAGCTTGGGTCTAGCGGGGCTCACGTACGAGCAGTACTTC.

This clone occurred once. This chain links TRBV4-2 with TRBJ2-1; D may be TRBD2 (5 bases). The CDR3 extends over 16 amino acids. V lost 1 base and J lost 0, with 10 bases in between. Germline CDR1 is LGHNA and CDR2 is YNFKEQ. DNA for the CDR3: TGTGCCAGCAGCCAAGGAGGGTTCAGCTCCTACAATGAGCAGTTCTTC. Its protein product is CASSQGGFSSYNEQFF.

J is TRBJ1-2 and V is TRBV9, with TRBD1 identical over 7 bases. Trimming cost V 3 bases and J 3 bases; bases outside gene matches: 11. The germline gives CDR1 SGDLS, CDR2 YYNGEE. This CDR3 comprises 16 residues. CDR3 sequence reads: CASSADLGQLYYGYTF. CDR3 in DNA: TGTGCCAGCAGCGCAGACCTGGGACAGCTGTACTATGGCTACACCTTC.

The count of this clone is one. This CDR3 is CASSFSSPTNEKLFF. The CDR3, as DNA: TGTGCCAGCAGCTTCTCATCTCCAACTAATGAAAAACTGTTTTTT. This sequence joins TRBV7-9 and TRBJ1-4; no firm D call. Germline V gene sequence: CDR1 SEHNR, CDR2 FQNEAQ (reference sequence). CDR3 length: 15 amino acids. V was shortened by 3 bases and J by 0 bases, with 8 bases between the two germline ends.